This T cell receptor beta chain emerged from a study of OX40 agonist ivuxolimab in advanced cancers. Context from the whole study: Ivuxolimab was a fully human IgG2 agonistic monoclonal antibody targeting the costimulatory receptor OX40 (CD134). Prior anti-PD-1, anti-PD-L1 or anti-CTLA-4 therapy was permitted, and checkpoint inhibitors had been received by less than 45% of dose-escalation patients. Partial responses occurred in three dose-escalation patients: two with cutaneous melanoma and one with hepatocellular carcinoma. The dose-escalation cohort was almost 85% male with a mean age of about 60 years, ranging from roughly 23 to 79. Of the roughly 52 dose-escalation patients, hepatocellular carcinoma was present in about 20, melanoma in about 15, renal cell carcinoma in 9 and head and neck cancer in 9. Peripheral TCRbeta sequencing aimed to test whether ivuxolimab altered TCR sequence diversity and caused clonal T-cell expansion. Intravenous ivuxolimab was administered to patients every 2 weeks at six dose levels: 0.01, 0.1, 0.3, 1.5, 3 and 10 mg/kg. The paper describes the monotherapy dose-escalation part (N of about 57 patients) of the phase I trial of ivuxolimab. What the work shows at the level of the full study, not this receptor alone: In the 0.1-3.0 mg/kg groups, partial responders were among the patients with the lowest normalized peripheral clonal expansion, particularly in CD8+ T cells. At doses from 0.1 to 3.0 mg/kg, clonal expansion was seen in both CD4+ and CD8+ blood T cells between baseline and week 6. Low levels of normalized T-cell clonal expansion were also shown by some nonresponding patients. Which antigens the clonally expanded peripheral T cells were specific for was not determined. After ivuxolimab, more expanded clones were found on average in CD8+ T cells than in CD4+ T cells.

Genomic DNA was isolated from the sorted cells so that the TCRbeta CDR3 region could be sequenced. The immunoSEQ Assay was used for sequencing of TCRbeta CDR3 regions. TCRdb mirrors the immuneACCESS table, restricted to in-frame sequences. Some clones are absent from its copies; in checked studies, under half trace to an unresolved V gene, and the reason for the others is unknown. The sample table contains 41,000 or so clones; only one count was recorded for 85% of them. The ten largest clones take up approximately 35% of the sample. Trimming takes 8 bases from V and 0 bases from J, and the germline ends sit 14 bases apart. The germline V gene provides CDR1 MNHNS and CDR2 SASEGT. Including cysteine and phenylalanine, the CDR3 has 14 amino acids. Only the CDR3 DNA is retained, 42 bases long and in frame from the first base. The trial excluded patients who had a history of autoimmune disease or were on systemic immunosuppression. Peripheral blood for TCR sequencing was collected from all dose cohorts at baseline, on cycle 4 day 1, and on cycle 7 day 1. The samples were drawn from a first-in-human, open-label, multicenter phase I dose-escalation trial of ivuxolimab. Adults with locally advanced or metastatic head and neck squamous cell, hepatocellular, melanoma or renal cell carcinoma were enrolled in the trial. CD4+ and CD8+ T cells were sorted separately from peripheral blood before TCR sequencing.

Comments on this clone: This clone's antigen is unknown. No per-base quality is available; no much larger clone lies one base away.

The material was CD4+ or CD8+ T cells sorted from blood, obtained in a trial of the OX40 agonist ivuxolimab. The V and J genes are TRBV6-1 and TRBJ2-7; the D gene is perhaps TRBD2, on 6 matching bases. This TCR came from an adult with an advanced solid tumor such as melanoma, head and neck, liver or kidney cancer. The CDR3 protein sequence reads: CASLLAQTSYEQYF. The sequenced DNA: TGTGCCAGCCTTCTAGCGCAAACCTCCTACGAGCAGTACTTC.